The sequence of this TCR beta chain was determined in a study of OX40 agonist ivuxolimab in advanced cancers. In the study overall: The costimulatory receptor OX40 (CD134) was targeted by ivuxolimab, a fully human IgG2 agonistic monoclonal antibody. Intravenous ivuxolimab was administered to patients every 2 weeks at six dose levels: 0.01, 0.1, 0.3, 1.5, 3 and 10 mg/kg. Among the roughly 50 dose-escalation patients, some 19 had hepatocellular carcinoma, roughly 15 melanoma, 9 renal cell carcinoma and 9 head and neck cancer. A male proportion of roughly 85% and a mean age of approximately 55 years, ranging from roughly 23 to 80, were recorded for the dose-escalation cohort. Patients were allowed to have had prior anti-PD-1, anti-PD-L1 or anti-CTLA-4 therapy, and approximately 40% of the dose-escalation patients had been treated with checkpoint inhibitors. Partial responses occurred in three dose-escalation patients: two with cutaneous melanoma and one with hepatocellular carcinoma. The point of sequencing TCRbeta in the periphery was to test whether ivuxolimab changed TCR sequence diversity and drove clonal T-cell expansion. The paper reports the monotherapy dose-escalation portion (N ≈ 50 patients) of the phase I ivuxolimab trial. General conclusions and limits of the study: Low levels of normalized T-cell clonal expansion were also seen in some patients who did not respond. After ivuxolimab, expanded clones were on average more numerous among CD8+ T cells than among CD4+ T cells. In the 0.1-3.0 mg/kg groups, partial responders had among the lowest normalized peripheral clonal expansion, particularly in CD8+ T cells. Which antigens the clonally expanded peripheral T cells were specific for was not determined. At doses of 0.1 to 3.0 mg/kg, clonal expansion of both CD4+ and CD8+ T cells in blood was seen between baseline and week 6.

Patients with a history of autoimmune disease or receiving systemic immunosuppression were excluded from the trial. Peripheral blood for TCR sequencing was collected from all dose cohorts at baseline, on cycle 4 day 1, and on cycle 7 day 1. Samples came from an open-label, multicenter, first-in-human phase I dose-escalation trial of ivuxolimab. Adults with locally advanced or metastatic head and neck squamous cell, hepatocellular, melanoma or renal cell carcinoma were enrolled in the trial. Before TCR sequencing, CD4+ and CD8+ T cells were separately sorted from peripheral blood. This clone came up once. No antigen is known for it. Base-call qualities are not available, and no considerably larger clone is one nucleotide away. Genomic DNA was extracted from sorted cells for sequencing of the TCRbeta CDR3 region. TCRbeta CDR3 regions were sequenced using the immunoSEQ Assay. TCRdb stores this immuneACCESS table with in-frame sequences only. Part of the clones is absent; in the studies checked, under half of the shortfall reflects unresolved V genes, and no reason is known for the rest. The sample data list approximately 94,000 clones, and roughly 90% of these were observed just once. Roughly 0.56% of the sample lies in the top ten.

According to the germline V gene, CDR1 reads SQVTM and CDR2 reads ANQGSEA. V and J lose 6 bases and 2 bases, and a span of 9 bases separates them. Including the terminal cysteine and phenylalanine, the CDR3 comprises 12 residues. The kept DNA is CDR3 alone, 36 bases in frame from the first base. This receptor chain uses TRBV29-1 and TRBJ2-3, with the D call perhaps TRBD1 or TRBD2, each one matching 6 bases. The specimen was CD4+ or CD8+ T cells sorted from blood, collected in a trial of the OX40 agonist ivuxolimab. This clonotype originated in an adult with an advanced solid tumor such as melanoma, head and neck, liver or kidney cancer. The CDR3 region has the sequence CSVGGHTDTQYF. The nucleotides are TGCAGCGTGGGGGGACACACAGATACGCAGTATTTT.